These T cell receptor beta chains were read from a single sample in a study of T-cell reconstitution after alpha-beta-depleted transplantation in children. Via MiXCR, TCRdb re-called the PCR reads, giving one row per CDR3 protein. Altogether about 580,000 distinct CDR3 sequences are present, under 30% being singletons, with the ten largest covering around an eighth. The sample consisted of PBMCs, mostly from graft donor cells, taken 360 days after TCRalphabeta/CD19-depleted stem cell transplant. The receptor source for this set is a boy younger than two who had a stem cell transplant for acute myeloid leukemia, so the T cells may come from the graft donor. Each CDR3 is given without its conserved first and last residue. The order of the fields is J gene, V gene, CDR3 length, CDR3 protein.

J: TRBJ2-1
V: TRBV24-1
length: 12
CDR3: ATSDLTNYNEQF

J: TRBJ2-5
V: TRBV7-2
length: 13
CDR3: ASSSQLAGGETQY

J: TRBJ2-1
V: TRBV4-3
length: 13
CDR3: ASSPHRDFPNEQF

J: TRBJ2-2
V: TRBV28
length: 14
CDR3: ASSLRNRLNTGELF

J: TRBJ2-3
V: TRBV5-1
length: 12
CDR3: ASSYGGAIDTQY

J: TRBJ2-5
V: TRBV15
length: 13
CDR3: ATSRLDPYQETQY

J: TRBJ2-2
V: TRBV7-2
length: 12
CDR3: ASSPRRKTGELF

J: TRBJ2-1
V: TRBV28
length: 13
CDR3: ASRPLAGVRYEQF

J: TRBJ2-3
V: TRBV20-1
length: 10
CDR3: SASEAPDTQY

J: TRBJ2-3
V: TRBV27
length: 14
CDR3: ASSLLREERTDTQY

J: TRBJ2-1
V: TRBV6-2/TRBV6-3
length: 18
CDR3: ASSYLTGTSGGATYNEQF

J: TRBJ2-2
V: TRBV6-1
length: 13
CDR3: ASSPELPNTGELF

J: TRBJ1-2
V: TRBV6-5
length: 11
CDR3: ASSYRTGQGYT

J: TRBJ1-4
V: TRBV20-1
length: 14
CDR3: SARTPVGPINEKLF

J: TRBJ2-5
V: TRBV28
length: 12
CDR3: ASRGRGRQETQY

J: TRBJ2-7
V: TRBV29-1
length: 11
CDR3: SVLGRLLDEQY

J: TRBJ1-6
V: TRBV5-1
length: 13
CDR3: ASSPLGEANSPLH

J: TRBJ2-7
V: TRBV12-3/TRBV12-4
length: 12
CDR3: ASTLGGLGREQY

J: TRBJ2-1
V: TRBV11-2
length: 13
CDR3: ASSLTASGDNEQF

J: TRBJ2-3
V: TRBV24-1
length: 13
CDR3: ATSDHSGITDTQY

J: TRBJ2-3
V: TRBV6-1
length: 13
CDR3: ASIPRGASTDTQY

J: TRBJ2-7
V: TRBV11-1
length: 16
CDR3: ASSLGEFSGGLTYEQY

J: TRBJ2-3
V: TRBV10-1
length: 19
CDR3: ASNHPLAGGSLRKAQDTQY

J: TRBJ2-1
V: TRBV7-8
length: 13
CDR3: ASSHRDRVSNEQF

J: TRBJ1-4
V: TRBV5-1
length: 12
CDR3: ASSWGGGDEKLF

J: TRBJ2-2
V: TRBV7-9
length: 15
CDR3: ASSPPLREGYTGELF

J: TRBJ1-1
V: TRBV20-1
length: 12
CDR3: SASGNPMNTEAF

J: TRBJ1-1
V: TRBV7-6
length: 14
CDR3: ASSPRQGGGGTEAF

J: TRBJ1-2
V: TRBV29-1
length: 10
CDR3: SGTGGEGGYT

J: TRBJ1-5
V: TRBV5-1
length: 13
CDR3: ASSLRSTGHQPQH

J: TRBJ1-2
V: TRBV20-1
length: 11
CDR3: SARERFNYGYT

J: TRBJ2-5
V: TRBV20-1
length: 12
CDR3: SAPEGGPQETQY